These 29 T cell receptor beta chains were all obtained from the same sample, sequenced in a study of shared clonotypes between healthy human individuals. Naive CD8 cells, CD45RO-negative and positively selected for CCR7, excluded terminally differentiated effector memory CD45RA+ cells. Produced via immunoSEQ multiplex PCR; TCRdb's table is partial and in-frame only. The sample consists of around 1,900,000 clones, 93% of them appearing once. The sequenced sample was naive CD8+ T cells from PBMCs. The receptors come from a young man in good health. Some clones in this sample may be carry-over from other donors' samples.

This chain joins TRBV27 and TRBJ2-7; the D gene is possibly TRBD2 (5 bases). Germline assignment: CDR1 MNHEY and CDR2 SMNVEV (reference sequence). V was shortened by 5 bases and J by 2 bases, with 19 bases between the two germline ends. CDR3 length: 16 amino acids. The CDR3 nucleotides read TGTGCCAGCAGTCCCTCTTCCGGGGTTGCGACCTACGAGCAGTACTTC. Amino acid sequence: CASSPSSGVATYEQYF.

The chain is built from TRBV29-1 and TRBJ2-7; possibly TRBD2 for D (6 bases). Per germline, CDR1 SQVTM and CDR2 ANQGSEA. The CDR3 runs 13 residues. V lost 6 bases to trimming and J lost 3 bases, with 15 bases between them. The CDR3, as DNA: TGCAGCGTCGGGGGAGCAGGGAGCTACGAGCAGTACTTC. Translation: CSVGGAGSYEQYF.

The chain joins TRBV27 to TRBJ2-7, with D perhaps TRBD2 (5 bases). Germline lookup yields CDR1 MNHEY and CDR2 SMNVEV (reference sequence). This CDR3 is 13 amino acids long. Trimming took off 2 bases at V and 5 bases at J, with 10 bases between the two ends. CDR3 amino acids: CASSLRGSNEQYF. The CDR3 bases are TGTGCCAGCAGTTTAAGAGGGTCGAACGAGCAGTACTTC.

The V gene is TRBV28, the J gene TRBJ1-1; TRBD1 matches at 7 bases. V shed 3 bases, J shed 1 base, and the junction held 14 bases outside the gene matches. CDR3 length: 18 amino acids. CDR1 and CDR2 (germline): MDHEN, SYDVKM. The CDR3 nucleotides are TGTGCCAGCAGTTTTAACATCCCCTCGAGGGACAGGAACACTGAAGCTTTCTTT. This sequence encodes CASSFNIPSRDRNTEAFF.

The J gene is TRBJ2-1, the V gene TRBV2, with 8 bases lining up with TRBD2. Trimming cost V 7 bases and J 4 bases; bases outside gene matches: 6. The CDR3 runs 14 residues. Germline V gives CDR1 SNHLY, CDR2 FYNNEI. CDR3 in DNA: TGTGCCAGCATAGGAACTAGCGGATACAATGAGCAGTTCTTC. The encoded protein is CASIGTSGYNEQFF.

The chain links TRBV6-1 to TRBJ2-3; 11 positions agree with TRBD2. Germline V gene lookup returns CDR1 MNHNS and CDR2 SASEGT. With 3 bases clipped from V and 0 bases from J, the junction kept 2 bases outside the gene matches. The CDR3 totals 16 residues. The CDR3 DNA sequence: TGTGCCAGCAGTGAGGGACTAGCGGCTAGCACAGATACGCAGTATTTT. Encoded protein: CASSEGLAASTDTQYF.

The chain employs TRBV5-6 and TRBJ1-2; D is unresolved. Germline CDR1 SGHDT, CDR2 YYEEEE. The CDR3 is made up of 13 amino acids. The V end lost 4 bases, the J end lost 4 bases, and 11 bases lay between the germline ends. This CDR3 reads CASSRMEPYGYTF. CDR3 in DNA: TGTGCCAGCAGCCGCATGGAACCCTATGGCTACACCTTC.

The CDR3 DNA follows: TGTGCCAGCAGCGCACCATGGGAACAGGGAGCATCCGGGGAGCTGTTTTTT. Its protein is CASSAPWEQGASGELFF. The chain carries TRBV5-6 and TRBJ2-2; D might be TRBD1 (6 bases). CDR3 length equals 17 residues. The germline gives CDR1 SGHDT, CDR2 YYEEEE. Trimming shortened V by 4 bases and J by 6 bases, and 22 bases separated the two germline ends.

The rearrangement joins TRBV5-6 to TRBJ2-7; 12 nucleotides line up with TRBD2. Germline CDR1 and CDR2: SGHDT and YYEEEE. After removal of 3 bases from V and 4 bases from J, the junction contained 14 bases not matched to a gene. This CDR3 has 18 residues. The CDR3 reads CASSSPATSGRTAYEQYF. CDR3 nucleotides: TGTGCCAGCAGCTCCCCAGCGACTAGCGGGAGAACGGCTTACGAGCAGTACTTC.

The count of this clone is one. The gene calls are TRBV27 and TRBJ2-3; 9 positions match TRBD2. Germline CDR1 MNHEY, CDR2 SMNVEV (reference sequence). V dropped 6 bases and J dropped 2; count of bases not matched to a gene: 6. The CDR3 totals 15 residues. CDR3 in amino acids: CASRVTSGYTDTQYF. As DNA, the CDR3 is TGTGCCAGCAGGGTGACTAGCGGCTACACAGATACGCAGTATTTT.

V usage is TRBV6-5 and J usage is TRBJ2-1, with TRBD2 matching 11 bases. V dropped 2 bases and J dropped 2; count of bases not matched to a gene: 2. The CDR3 is 16 residues long. Germline CDR1 reads MNHEY; CDR2 reads SVGAGI. The CDR3: CASSYEGLAAYNEQFF. The CDR3 coding sequence is TGTGCCAGCAGTTACGAGGGACTAGCGGCCTACAATGAGCAGTTCTTC.

CDR3 residues: CASSDSDGEGFEQYF. DNA for the CDR3: TGTGCCAGCAGCGATTCGGACGGGGAGGGGTTCGAGCAGTACTTC. The chain carries TRBV9 and TRBJ2-7; TRBD2 agrees at 7 bases. With 3 bases clipped from V and 6 bases from J, the junction kept 12 bases outside the gene matches. Germline loops: CDR1 SGDLS, CDR2 YYNGEE. The CDR3 loop spans 15 amino acids.

This clone was recorded once. This chain links TRBV9 with TRBJ2-3; 8 bases agree with TRBD1. The CDR3 contains 16 residues. Germline V gives CDR1 SGDLS, CDR2 YYNGEE. The V gene end was trimmed by 0 bases and the J gene end by 3 bases; junction bases not matched to a gene: 6. The CDR3 is CASSVGVRGPTDTQYF. CDR3 in DNA: TGTGCCAGCAGCGTAGGTGTCAGGGGGCCGACAGATACGCAGTATTTT.

This chain links TRBV9 with TRBJ1-2; 8 bases line up with TRBD1. CDR1 is SGDLS, CDR2 YYNGEE, per germline. Trimming removed 4 bases from V and 8 bases from J; junction bases left unmatched: 13. The CDR3 length is 15 residues. DNA for the CDR3: TGTGCCAGCAGCACGTCGAGGACAGGGAGCGTCGGCTACACCTTC. This gives the protein CASSTSRTGSVGYTF.

The chain uses TRBV5-4 and TRBJ1-1; no firm D call. V was cut by 0 bases and J by 4 bases, with 7 bases left in between. The CDR3 has 13 amino acids. In germline, CDR1 is SGHNT, CDR2 YYREEE (reference sequence). Here the CDR3 DNA reads TGTGCCAGCAGCTTGGCGGGGTTCACTGAAGCTTTCTTT. Encoded protein: CASSLAGFTEAFF.

The V gene is TRBV4-1, the J gene TRBJ2-1; 10 positions match TRBD2. Germline V lookup: CDR1 MGHRA, CDR2 YSYEKL. Trimming cost V 2 bases and J 0 bases; bases outside gene matches: 7. This CDR3 is 18 amino acids long. CDR3 DNA sequence: TGCGCCAGCAGCCAATTCCCAGCGGGAGGGAACTCCTACAATGAGCAGTTCTTC. Encoded protein: CASSQFPAGGNSYNEQFF.

The gene calls are TRBV6-5 and TRBJ2-7; D is perhaps TRBD2 (7 bases). The CDR3 consists of 15 residues. The V gene lost 6 bases and the J gene lost 0 bases, with 15 bases spanning the gap. Looked up from germline, CDR1 is MNHEY and CDR2 is SVGAGI. The CDR3 is CASRGGLASSYEQYF. The CDR3 DNA sequence: TGTGCCAGCAGGGGGGGGCTAGCGAGCTCCTACGAGCAGTACTTC.

With regard to this clone: Other nucleotide sequences in the sample specify the same CDR3. V usage is TRBV5-4 and J usage is TRBJ1-3; 8 nucleotides match TRBD1. The CDR3 is made up of 14 amino acids. V was clipped by 4 bases and J by 3 bases; unmatched bases: 3. Germline V gene data show CDR1 as SGHNT and CDR2 as YYREEE (reference sequence). The CDR3 sequence is CASSLDRGGNTIYF. CDR3 coding DNA: TGTGCCAGCAGCCTAGACAGGGGTGGAAACACCATATATTTT.

This clone has just one count. This chain joins TRBV19 and TRBJ1-2; weak D call: TRBD1 (6 bases). This CDR3 is built from 14 residues. V lost 3 bases and J 6 bases, leaving 14 bases between the germline ends. Germline loops: CDR1 LNHDA, CDR2 SQIVND (reference sequence). The CDR3 sequence: CASSIRGDIDGYTF. The CDR3 coding sequence is TGTGCCAGTAGTATTCGGGGGGACATCGATGGCTACACCTTC.

Written as DNA, the CDR3 is TGTGCCAGCAGTTTGTCCGTAGCGAACACCGGGGAGCTGTTTTTT. Amino acid sequence: CASSLSVANTGELFF. The chain recombines TRBV28 with TRBJ2-2; D is ambiguous. CDR3 size: 15 residues. Deletions cut 3 bases from V and 0 bases from J, with 8 bases between. Germline V lookup: CDR1 MDHEN, CDR2 SYDVKM.

The rearrangement uses TRBV27 and TRBJ2-7; D tentatively reads TRBD1 or TRBD2 (5 bases each). The CDR3 contains 15 residues. Trimming removed 6 bases from V and 5 bases from J, with 20 bases in between. Germline-derived CDR1 and CDR2 are MNHEY and SMNVEV (reference sequence). The CDR3 reads CASSSIGYRGHEQYF. The CDR3 DNA sequence: TGTGCCAGCAGCTCTATCGGTTATCGGGGCCACGAGCAGTACTTC.

In this sample, this clone turned up a few times. The chain uses TRBV30 and TRBJ1-1; D may be TRBD1 (5 bases). CDR1 GTSNPN and CDR2 SVGIG come from the germline V gene (reference sequence). Trimming removed 6 bases at V and 2 bases at J, with 13 bases between. This CDR3 is 13 amino acids long. CDR3 coding DNA: TGTGCCTGCCCCGGCGGGACCAACACTGAAGCTTTCTTT. Its protein is CACPGGTNTEAFF.

The chain is built from TRBV27 and TRBJ1-2; 8 bases map to TRBD1. CDR3 length equals 15 residues. J was trimmed by 8 bases and V by 6 bases; bases with no gene match: 14. The germline V gene has CDR1 MNHEY and CDR2 SMNVEV (reference sequence). The CDR3 nucleotides are TGTGCCAGCAGCCCCTTTGGGCAGGGGGCAAACGGCTACACCTTC. This translates into CASSPFGQGANGYTF.

The genes are TRBV29-1 and TRBJ2-7; TRBD2 agrees at 14 bases. Trimming cost V 3 bases and J 3 bases; bases outside gene matches: 1. Germline V gene lookup returns CDR1 SQVTM and CDR2 ANQGSEA. This CDR3 is 14 amino acids long. CDR3 sequence: CSVEGLAGVYEQYF. CDR3 nucleotide sequence: TGCAGCGTTGAGGGACTAGCGGGAGTCTACGAGCAGTACTTC.

The V and J genes are TRBV15 and TRBJ1-2, with 8 bases identical to TRBD1. CDR3 size: 17 residues. V was pared by 0 bases and J by 3 bases, with 9 bases of the junction left unmatched. CDR1 is LNHNV and CDR2 is YYDKDF in the germline V gene (reference sequence). This CDR3 reads CATSRDRGTGVYYGYTF. The CDR3 bases are TGTGCCACCAGCAGAGATCGGGGGACAGGAGTATACTATGGCTACACCTTC.

The rearrangement links TRBV6-5 to TRBJ2-1; TRBD1 matches at 9 bases. CDR1 is MNHEY, CDR2 SVGAGI, per germline. The ends lost 6 bases at V and 12 bases at J; junction bases unmatched: 3. The CDR3 extends over 11 amino acids. The CDR3, as DNA: TGTGCCAGCAGAGGACAGGGGACGCAGTTCTTC. The encoded protein is CASRGQGTQFF.

The rearrangement joins TRBV4-1 to TRBJ2-3, with 9 nucleotides matching TRBD2. From germline, CDR1 is MGHRA and CDR2 YSYEKL. V dropped 4 bases and J dropped 4; count of bases not matched to a gene: 9. The CDR3 is 16 amino acids. CDR3: CASSPVGSGRADTQYF. In nucleotides, the CDR3 is TGCGCCAGCAGCCCGGTGGGTAGCGGGAGAGCAGATACGCAGTATTTT.

The chain links TRBV28 to TRBJ2-2; TRBD1 agrees at 8 bases. The CDR3 totals 17 residues. Germline V gives CDR1 MDHEN, CDR2 SYDVKM. The ends lost 4 bases at V and 2 bases at J; junction bases unmatched: 9. The CDR3 DNA reads as TGTGCCAGCAGTTACCGCCCCGGACAGGGAAACACCGGGGAGCTGTTTTTT. It codes for CASSYRPGQGNTGELFF.

This chain joins TRBV5-6 and TRBJ2-1; no reliable D call. Looked up from germline, CDR1 is SGHDT and CDR2 is YYEEEE. The CDR3 is 12 amino acids. Trimming took off 0 bases at V and 9 bases at J, with 7 bases between the two ends. In DNA form, the CDR3 reads TGTGCCAGCAGCTTGGAAGGTAGTGAGCAGTTCTTC. It translates to CASSLEGSEQFF.